This T cell receptor beta chain is drawn from a study of T cells in Graves' hyperthyroidism and ophthalmopathy. Overall study context: Before any treatment, at initial diagnosis, peripheral blood was collected. Findings of the study overall: Blood held most thyroid clonotypes expanded above 0.001 frequency.

Trimming removed 3 bases from V and 2 bases from J; junction bases left unmatched: 7. CDR1 and CDR2 (germline): LGHDT, YNNKEL (reference sequence). The length of the CDR3 is 17 residues. This clonotype was picked up many times. Its specificity is unknown. Researchers took RNA transcripts and amplified the TCR beta CDR3 regions from them. Primed by the HTBI set, a first-round RT-PCR was run on the TCR CDR3. TCRdb redid the calling of the multiplex PCR reads with MiXCR, one entry per CDR3 protein. The table includes nearly 600,000 distinct CDR3 sequences, around 14% detected once. The rearrangement uses TRBV3-1 and TRBJ2-2, with TRBD1 matching 9 bases. The sequenced material came from blood. The sequence was obtained from a woman aged 18-29 years with Graves' ophthalmopathy. In nucleotides, the CDR3 is TGTGCCAGCAGCCAGGGGACAGGGATTTACAACACCGGGGAGCTGTTTTTT. This codes for CASSQGTGIYNTGELFF. Based on the CDR3 plus reference TRBV3-1 and TRBJ2-2, the full variable domain is DTAVSQTPKYLVTQMGNDKSIKCEQNLGHDTMYWYKQDSKKFLKIMFSYNNKELIINETVPNRFSPKSPDKAHLNLHINSLELGDSAVYFCASSQGTGIYNTGELFFGEGSRLTVL.